There are many counts of the clone carrying this TCR beta chain. The TCR beta CDR3 regions underwent amplification from RNA transcripts. A first-round RT-PCR used HTBI primers, followed by a second-round multiplex PCR. TCRdb processed the multiplex PCR reads anew with MiXCR; each CDR3 protein has one entry. The sample consists of hundreds of thousands of distinct CDR3 sequences, 13% to 15% of them appearing once. This sample was taken from a study of Graves' ophthalmopathy and Graves' hyperthyroidism. Trimming stripped 3 bases from V and 4 bases from J, with 16 bases between. The germline V gene encodes CDR1 MNHEY and CDR2 SMNVEV (reference sequence). CDR3 length: 15 amino acids.

Sequences were obtained from blood. This chain joins TRBV27 and TRBJ2-7; a possible D gene is TRBD1 (8 bases). The sequence was collected from a woman aged 25 to 39 with Graves' ophthalmopathy. This CDR3 reads CASSFPTGGGYEQYF. Here the CDR3 DNA reads TGTGCCAGCAGTTTTCCCACAGGGGGGGGGTACGAGCAGTACTTC.